The clone carrying this T cell receptor beta chain was recorded many times. Until they underwent thyroid surgery, no patient had received any treatment. These data belong to a study of metastatic and nonmetastatic thyroid tumors. TCRdb redid the clone calls on the PCR reads using MiXCR. The table includes 21,000 or so clones, 15% detected once. The V gene lost 2 bases and the J gene lost 0 bases, with 11 bases spanning the gap. CDR3 length: 16 amino acids. The germline V gene has CDR1 MNHEY and CDR2 SMNVEV (reference sequence). Sequenced sample: blood. The clonotype was recovered from a female donor with papillary thyroid cancer or a benign thyroid nodule (not recorded which). Some clones in this sample may be carry-over from other donors' samples. The chain joins TRBV27 to TRBJ1-5, with D perhaps TRBD1 (6 bases). CDR3 nucleotide sequence: TGTGCCAGCAGTTTAAGGGGGGATAATAGCAATCAGCCCCAGCATTTT. This codes for CASSLRGDNSNQPQHF.